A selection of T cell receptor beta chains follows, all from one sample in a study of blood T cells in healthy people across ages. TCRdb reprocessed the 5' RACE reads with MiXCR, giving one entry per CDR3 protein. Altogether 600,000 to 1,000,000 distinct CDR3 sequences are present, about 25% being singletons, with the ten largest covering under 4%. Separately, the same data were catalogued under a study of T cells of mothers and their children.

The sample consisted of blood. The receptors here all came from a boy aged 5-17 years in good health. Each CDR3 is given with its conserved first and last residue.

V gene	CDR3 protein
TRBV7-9	CASSTSEGDYEQYF
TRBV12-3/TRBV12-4	CASIPPGLAGPSYNEQFF
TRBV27	CASSSPWTAEGTDTQYF
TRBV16	CASSLLEGGTEASF
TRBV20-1	CSAKSDGPYEQYF
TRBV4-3	CASSQGVPGSGDEQYF
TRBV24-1	CATSDGQSREQFF
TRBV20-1	CSADDHNEQFF
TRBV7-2	CASSPQRGAFGNTIYF
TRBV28	CASRGSSGGSDTQYF
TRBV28	CASRGIKYTNNEQFF
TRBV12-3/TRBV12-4	CASSPLAREGYGYTF
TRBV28	CASSSGTSGSLYEQYF
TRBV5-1	CASSLTGRAQETQYF
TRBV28	CASSPGGGSRREQFF
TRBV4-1	CASSQERRGPELPGQPQHF
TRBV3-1	CASSLGDGAYEQYF
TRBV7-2	CASSLEGGRNTEAFF
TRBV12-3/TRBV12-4	CASSPGWGPSYEQYF
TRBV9	CASSVERESAQYF
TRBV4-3	CASSLHPGTAQETQYF
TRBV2	CASTANTGELFF
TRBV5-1	CASSFSSGGEYNEQFF
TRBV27	CASNALGGAPETQYF
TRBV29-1	CSVEGGRGYEQYF
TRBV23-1	CASSQSDTLLAKNIQYF
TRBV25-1	CASSGQGDPEQYF
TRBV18	CASSPQGGKLFF
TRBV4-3	CASSHMVGGGNEQFF
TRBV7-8	CASSLAYGLREQYF
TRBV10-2	CASSPSGRRNEQFF
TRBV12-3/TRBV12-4	CASRGLGTRHGYTF
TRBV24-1	CATSDLPGRGQYF
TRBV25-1	CACARWGEATEAFF
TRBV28	CASSLPGQGRNIQYF
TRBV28	CASSLGGLGQKETQYF
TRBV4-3	CASSQDKAPTDTQYF
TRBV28	CASSPRVGTGANVLTF
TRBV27	CASAPGTGTQYF
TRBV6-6	CASSYVQGSTDTQYF
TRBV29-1	CSVARRQSYEQYF
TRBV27	CASSVAGTEAFF
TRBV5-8	CASSGTGVNEQFF
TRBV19	CASSWGGSSYNEQFF
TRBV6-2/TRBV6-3	CASSLTDGPPDTQYF
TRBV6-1	CASSGGQGIEAQYF
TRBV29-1	CSVHRGPEAFF
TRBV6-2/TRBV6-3	CASKKREGYEQYF
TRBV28	CATRDRGPGDTEAFF
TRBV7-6	CASSYQGYTEAFF
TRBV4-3	CASSQERLAGGPQYF
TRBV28	CASSYLGTSERQNIQYF
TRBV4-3	CASSRPGTSGGPGELFF
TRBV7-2	CASSLVGTANEKLFF